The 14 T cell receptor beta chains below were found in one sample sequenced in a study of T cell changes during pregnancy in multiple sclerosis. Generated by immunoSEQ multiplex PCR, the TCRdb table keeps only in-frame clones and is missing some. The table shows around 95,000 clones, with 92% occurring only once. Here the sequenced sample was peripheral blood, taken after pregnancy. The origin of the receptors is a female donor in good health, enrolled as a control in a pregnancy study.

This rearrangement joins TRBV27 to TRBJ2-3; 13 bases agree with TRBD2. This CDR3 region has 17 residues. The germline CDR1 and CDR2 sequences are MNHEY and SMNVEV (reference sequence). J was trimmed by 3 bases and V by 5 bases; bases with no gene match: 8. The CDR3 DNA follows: TGTGCCAGCAGTCTGTGGACTAGCGGGGGAAGGACAGATACGCAGTATTTT. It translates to CASSLWTSGGRTDTQYF.

The DNA of the CDR3 is TGTGCCAGCAGTCGACCGGGGGCTAGCGGGAACCACAATGAGCAGTTCTTC. It encodes CASSRPGASGNHNEQFF. The rearrangement uses TRBV7-9 and TRBJ2-1, with 9 bases lining up with TRBD2. The germline CDR1 and CDR2 sequences are SEHNR and FQNEAQ (reference sequence). The CDR3 spans 17 residues. J was trimmed by 5 bases and V by 6 bases; bases with no gene match: 14. Drawing the rest from reference TRBV7-9 and TRBJ2-1, the complete variable domain is DTGVSQNPRHKITKRGQNVTFRCDPISEHNRLYWYRQTLGQGPEFLTYFQNEAQLEKSRLLSDRFSAERPKGSFSTLEIQRTEQGDSAMYLCASSRPGASGNHNEQFFGPGTRLTVL.

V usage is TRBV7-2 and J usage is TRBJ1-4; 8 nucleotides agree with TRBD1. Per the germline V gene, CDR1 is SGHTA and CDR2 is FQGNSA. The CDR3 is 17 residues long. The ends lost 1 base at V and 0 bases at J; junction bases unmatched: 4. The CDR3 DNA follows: TGTGCCAGCAGCTTAGGGGCAGGGGGCGCAACTAATGAAAAACTGTTTTTT. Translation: CASSLGAGGATNEKLFF.

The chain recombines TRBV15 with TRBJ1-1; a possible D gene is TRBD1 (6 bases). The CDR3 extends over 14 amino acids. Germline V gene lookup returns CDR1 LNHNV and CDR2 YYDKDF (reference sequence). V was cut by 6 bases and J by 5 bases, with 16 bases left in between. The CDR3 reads CATSIQGLGTEAFF. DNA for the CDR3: TGTGCCACCAGTATCCAGGGGTTAGGGACTGAAGCTTTCTTT.

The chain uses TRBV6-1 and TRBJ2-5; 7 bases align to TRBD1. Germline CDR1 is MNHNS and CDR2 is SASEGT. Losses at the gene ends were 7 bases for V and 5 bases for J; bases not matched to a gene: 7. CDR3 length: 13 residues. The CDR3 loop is CASIWGRGETQYF. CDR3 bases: TGTGCCAGCATCTGGGGCAGGGGGGAGACCCAGTACTTC.

CDR3 protein: CASTQRGAGYNEQFF. The CDR3 DNA reads TGTGCCAGCACCCAAAGGGGTGCTGGCTACAATGAGCAGTTCTTC. The chain has TRBV5-5 and TRBJ2-1, with TRBD1 as a possible D gene (5 bases). The CDR3 runs to 15 residues. Trimming took off 6 bases at V and 3 bases at J, with 16 bases between the two ends. Germline V lookup: CDR1 SGHKS, CDR2 YYEKEE (reference sequence).

The CDR3 bases are TGTGCCAGCAGCCCGAGGTGGGGGGGAAATGAGCAGTTCTTC. Translated, it gives CASSPRWGGNEQFF. V and J are TRBV5-6 and TRBJ2-1; 7 bases agree with TRBD2. Germline CDR1 reads SGHDT; CDR2 reads YYEEEE. V dropped 4 bases and J dropped 7; count of bases not matched to a gene: 8. The CDR3 length is 14 residues.

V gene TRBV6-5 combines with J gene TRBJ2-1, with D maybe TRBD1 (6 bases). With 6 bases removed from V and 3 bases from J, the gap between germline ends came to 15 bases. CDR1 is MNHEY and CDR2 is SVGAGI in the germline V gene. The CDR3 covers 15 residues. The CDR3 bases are TGTGCCAGCAGCCTTGACAGGTCCGTCTACAATGAGCAGTTCTTC. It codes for CASSLDRSVYNEQFF.

CDR3 DNA: TGTGCCAGCAGTGATTCCGGGACAGCTAGCCAGCCCCAGCATTTT. It codes for CASSDSGTASQPQHF. The V call is TRBV2, the J call TRBJ1-5; 7 bases are a match to TRBD1. The V segment lost 3 bases and the J segment 7 bases; nucleotides outside the gene matches: 9. The CDR3 is 15 amino acids. The germline gives CDR1 SNHLY, CDR2 FYNNEI.

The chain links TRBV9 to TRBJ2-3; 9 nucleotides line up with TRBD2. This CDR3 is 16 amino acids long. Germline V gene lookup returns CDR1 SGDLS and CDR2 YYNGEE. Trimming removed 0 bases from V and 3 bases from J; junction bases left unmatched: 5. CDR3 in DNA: TGTGCCAGCAGCGTAGCCCTAGCGGGGATTACAGATACGCAGTATTTT. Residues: CASSVALAGITDTQYF.

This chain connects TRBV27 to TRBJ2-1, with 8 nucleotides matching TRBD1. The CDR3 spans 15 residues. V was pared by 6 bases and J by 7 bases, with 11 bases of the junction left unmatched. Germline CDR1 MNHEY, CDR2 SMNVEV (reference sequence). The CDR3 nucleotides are TGTGCCAGCAGCTCCGGGACAGGTGGGGGGAATGAGCAGTTCTTC. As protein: CASSSGTGGGNEQFF.

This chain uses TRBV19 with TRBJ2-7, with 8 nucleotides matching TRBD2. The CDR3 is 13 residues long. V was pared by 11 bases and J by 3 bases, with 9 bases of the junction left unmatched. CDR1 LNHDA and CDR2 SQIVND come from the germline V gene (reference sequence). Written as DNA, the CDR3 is TGTGCCTGCCGACCCGGGACTAGCTACGAGCAGTACTTC. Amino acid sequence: CACRPGTSYEQYF.

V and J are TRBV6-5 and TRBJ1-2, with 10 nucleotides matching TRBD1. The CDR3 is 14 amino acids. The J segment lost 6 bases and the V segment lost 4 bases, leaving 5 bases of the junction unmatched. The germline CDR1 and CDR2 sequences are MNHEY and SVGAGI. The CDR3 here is CASSWTGGGDGYTF. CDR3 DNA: TGTGCCAGCAGTTGGACAGGGGGAGGAGATGGCTACACCTTC.

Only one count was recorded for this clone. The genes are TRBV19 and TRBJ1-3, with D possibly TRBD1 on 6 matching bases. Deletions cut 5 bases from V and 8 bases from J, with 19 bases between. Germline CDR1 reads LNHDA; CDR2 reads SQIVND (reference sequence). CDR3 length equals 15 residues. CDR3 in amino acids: CASSPMVASGDTIYF. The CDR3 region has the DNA TGTGCCAGTAGTCCCATGGTGGCATCAGGGGACACCATATATTTT.